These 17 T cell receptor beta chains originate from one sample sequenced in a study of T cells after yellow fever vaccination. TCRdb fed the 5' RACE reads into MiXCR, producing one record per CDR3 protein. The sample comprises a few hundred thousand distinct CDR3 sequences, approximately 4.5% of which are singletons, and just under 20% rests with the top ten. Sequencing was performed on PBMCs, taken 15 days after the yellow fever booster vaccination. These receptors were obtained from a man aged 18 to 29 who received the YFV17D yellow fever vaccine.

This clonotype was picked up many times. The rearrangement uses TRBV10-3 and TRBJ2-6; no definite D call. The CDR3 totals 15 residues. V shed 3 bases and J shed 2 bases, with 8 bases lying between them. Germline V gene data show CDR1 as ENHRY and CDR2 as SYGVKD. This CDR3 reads CAISDSFTGANVLTF. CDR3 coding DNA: TGTGCCATCAGTGATAGTTTTACTGGGGCCAACGTCCTGACTTTC.

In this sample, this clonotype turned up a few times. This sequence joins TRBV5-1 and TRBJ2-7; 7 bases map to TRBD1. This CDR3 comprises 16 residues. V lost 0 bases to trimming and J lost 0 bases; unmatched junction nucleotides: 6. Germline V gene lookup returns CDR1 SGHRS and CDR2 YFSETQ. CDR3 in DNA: TGCGCCAGCAGCTTGGGTCCACAGGGGTCCTCCTACGAGCAGTACGTC. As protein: CASSLGPQGSSYEQYV.

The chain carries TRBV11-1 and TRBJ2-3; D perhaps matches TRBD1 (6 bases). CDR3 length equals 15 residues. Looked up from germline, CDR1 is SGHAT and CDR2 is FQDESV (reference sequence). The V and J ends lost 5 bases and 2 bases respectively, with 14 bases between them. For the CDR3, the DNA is TGTGCCAGCAGCCACAGGGCGGAGAACACAGATACGCAGTATTTT. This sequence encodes CASSHRAENTDTQYF. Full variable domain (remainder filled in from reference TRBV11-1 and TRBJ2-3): EAEVAQSPRYKITEKSQAVAFWCDPISGHATLYWYRQILGQGPELLVQFQDESVVDDSQLPKDRFSAERLKGVDSTLKIQPAELGDSAMYLCASSHRAENTDTQYFGPGTRLTVL.

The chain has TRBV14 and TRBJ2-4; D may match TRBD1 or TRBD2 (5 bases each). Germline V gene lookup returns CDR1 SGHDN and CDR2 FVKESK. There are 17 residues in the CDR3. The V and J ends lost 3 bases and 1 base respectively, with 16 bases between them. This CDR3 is CASSQRNDEGAKNIQYF. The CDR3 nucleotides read TGTGCCAGCAGCCAGCGAAATGATGAGGGGGCCAAAAACATTCAGTACTTC.

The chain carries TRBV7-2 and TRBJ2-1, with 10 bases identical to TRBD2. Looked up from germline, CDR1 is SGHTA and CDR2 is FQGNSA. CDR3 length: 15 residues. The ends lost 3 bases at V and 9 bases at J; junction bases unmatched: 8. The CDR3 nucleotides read TGTGCCAGCAGCTTTACTAGCGGGGTTTTCCGTGAGCAGTTCTTC. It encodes CASSFTSGVFREQFF. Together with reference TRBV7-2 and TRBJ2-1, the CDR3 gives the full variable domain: GAGVSQSPSNKVTEKGKDVELRCDPISGHTALYWYRQSLGQGLEFLIYFQGNSAPDKSGLPSDRFSAERTGGSVSTLTIQRTQQEDSAVYLCASSFTSGVFREQFFGPGTRLTVL.

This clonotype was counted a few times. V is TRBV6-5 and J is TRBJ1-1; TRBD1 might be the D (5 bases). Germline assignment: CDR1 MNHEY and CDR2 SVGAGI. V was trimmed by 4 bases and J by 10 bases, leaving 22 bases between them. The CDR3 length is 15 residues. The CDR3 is CASSSRSSGGVGAFF. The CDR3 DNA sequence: TGTGCCAGCAGTTCGCGGAGCTCGGGGGGAGTAGGAGCTTTCTTT.

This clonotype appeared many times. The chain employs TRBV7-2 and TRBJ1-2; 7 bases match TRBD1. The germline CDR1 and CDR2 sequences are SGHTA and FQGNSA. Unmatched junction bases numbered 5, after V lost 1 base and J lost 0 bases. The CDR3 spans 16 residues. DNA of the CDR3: TGTGCCAGCAGCTTAGACTGGGACAGAGCTAACTATGGCTACACCTTC. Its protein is CASSLDWDRANYGYTF.

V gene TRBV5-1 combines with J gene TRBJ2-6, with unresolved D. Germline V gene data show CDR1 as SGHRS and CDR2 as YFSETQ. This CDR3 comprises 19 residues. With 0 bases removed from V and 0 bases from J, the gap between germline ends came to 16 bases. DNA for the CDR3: TGCGCCAGCAGCTTGGATCTCACGGATCGTAGCTCTGGGGCCAACGTCCTGACTTTC. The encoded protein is CASSLDLTDRSSGANVLTF.

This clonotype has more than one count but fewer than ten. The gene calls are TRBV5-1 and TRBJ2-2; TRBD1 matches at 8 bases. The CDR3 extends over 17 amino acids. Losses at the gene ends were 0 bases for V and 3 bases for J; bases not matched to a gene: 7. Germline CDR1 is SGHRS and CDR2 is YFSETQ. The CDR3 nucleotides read TGCGCCAGCAGCTTGGCCGGGCAGGGGGCCGACACCGGGGAGCTGTTTTTT. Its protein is CASSLAGQGADTGELFF.

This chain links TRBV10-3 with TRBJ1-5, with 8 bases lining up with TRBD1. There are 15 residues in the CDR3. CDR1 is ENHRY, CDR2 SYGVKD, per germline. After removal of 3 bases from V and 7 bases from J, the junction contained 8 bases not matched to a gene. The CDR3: CAISDRAGGGQPQHF. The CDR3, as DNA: TGTGCCATCAGTGACCGGGCAGGGGGCGGACAGCCCCAGCATTTT.

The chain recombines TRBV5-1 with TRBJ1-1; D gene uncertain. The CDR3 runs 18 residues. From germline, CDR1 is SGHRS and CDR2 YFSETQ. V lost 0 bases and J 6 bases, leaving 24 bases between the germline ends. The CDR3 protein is CASSLALGPPLGVAEAFF. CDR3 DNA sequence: TGCGCCAGCAGCTTGGCCTTGGGTCCCCCCCTCGGGGTAGCTGAAGCTTTCTTT.

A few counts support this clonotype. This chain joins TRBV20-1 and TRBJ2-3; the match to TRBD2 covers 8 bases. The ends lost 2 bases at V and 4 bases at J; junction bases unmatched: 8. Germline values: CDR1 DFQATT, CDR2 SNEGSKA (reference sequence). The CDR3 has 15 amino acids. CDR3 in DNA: TGCAGTGCTAGAAGGCCAGCGGGGGTCTCAGATACGCAGTATTTT. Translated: CSARRPAGVSDTQYF.

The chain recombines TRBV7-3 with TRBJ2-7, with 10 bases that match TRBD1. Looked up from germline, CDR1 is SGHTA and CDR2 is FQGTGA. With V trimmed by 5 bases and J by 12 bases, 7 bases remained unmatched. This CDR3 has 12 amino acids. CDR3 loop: CASSQGQGQLYF. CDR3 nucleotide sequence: TGTGCCAGCAGCCAGGGACAGGGGCAACTGTACTTC.

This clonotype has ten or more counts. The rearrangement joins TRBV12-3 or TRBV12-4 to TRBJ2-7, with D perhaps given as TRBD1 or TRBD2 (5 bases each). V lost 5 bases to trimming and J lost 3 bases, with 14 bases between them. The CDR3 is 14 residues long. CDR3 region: CASSPPGRSYEQYF. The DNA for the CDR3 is TGTGCCAGCAGTCCGCCGGGACGGAGCTACGAGCAGTACTTC.

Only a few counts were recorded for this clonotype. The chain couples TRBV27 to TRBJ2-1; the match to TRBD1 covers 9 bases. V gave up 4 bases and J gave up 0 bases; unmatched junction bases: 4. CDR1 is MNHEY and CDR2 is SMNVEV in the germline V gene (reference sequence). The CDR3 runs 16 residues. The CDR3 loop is CASSSKDRGSYNEQFF. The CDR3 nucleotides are TGTGCCAGCAGTTCCAAGGACAGGGGCTCCTACAATGAGCAGTTCTTC.

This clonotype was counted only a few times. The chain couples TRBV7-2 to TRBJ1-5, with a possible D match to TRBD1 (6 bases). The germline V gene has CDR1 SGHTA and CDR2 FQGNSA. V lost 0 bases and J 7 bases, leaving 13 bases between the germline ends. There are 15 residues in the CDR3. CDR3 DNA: TGTGCCAGCAGCTTAGCAGGGGGAACCTTCCAGCCCCAGCATTTT. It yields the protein CASSLAGGTFQPQHF.

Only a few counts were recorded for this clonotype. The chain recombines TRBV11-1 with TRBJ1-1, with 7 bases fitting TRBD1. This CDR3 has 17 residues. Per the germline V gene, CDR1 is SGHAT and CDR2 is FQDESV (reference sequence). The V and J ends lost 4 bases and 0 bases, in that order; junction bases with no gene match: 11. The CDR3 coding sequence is TGTGCCAGCAGCTCCAGCCGGATGACAGGGATGAACACTGAAGCTTTCTTT. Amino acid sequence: CASSSSRMTGMNTEAFF.